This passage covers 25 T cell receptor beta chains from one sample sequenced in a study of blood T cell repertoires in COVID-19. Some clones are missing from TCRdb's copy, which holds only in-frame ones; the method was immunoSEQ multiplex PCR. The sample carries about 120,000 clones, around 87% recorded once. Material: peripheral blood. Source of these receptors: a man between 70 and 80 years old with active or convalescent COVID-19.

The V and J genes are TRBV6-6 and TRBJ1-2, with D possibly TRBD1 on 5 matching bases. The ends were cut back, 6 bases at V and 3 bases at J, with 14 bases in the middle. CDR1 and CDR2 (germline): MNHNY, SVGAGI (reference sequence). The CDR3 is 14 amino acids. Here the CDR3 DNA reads TGTGCCAGCAGCTTAACAGGACATGACTATGGCTACACCTTC. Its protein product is CASSLTGHDYGYTF.

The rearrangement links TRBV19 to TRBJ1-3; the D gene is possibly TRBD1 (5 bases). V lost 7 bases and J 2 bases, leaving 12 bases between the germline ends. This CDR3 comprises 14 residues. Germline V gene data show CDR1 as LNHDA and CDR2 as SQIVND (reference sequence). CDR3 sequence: CASILGTAGNTIYF. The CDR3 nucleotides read TGTGCCAGTATCCTCGGGACTGCTGGAAACACCATATATTTT.

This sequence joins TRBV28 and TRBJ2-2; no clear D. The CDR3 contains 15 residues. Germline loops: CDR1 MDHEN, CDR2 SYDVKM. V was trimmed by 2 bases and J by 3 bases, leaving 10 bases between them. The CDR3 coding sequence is TGTGCCAGCAGTTTAGGGTCTGACTACACCGGGGAGCTGTTTTTT. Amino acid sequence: CASSLGSDYTGELFF.

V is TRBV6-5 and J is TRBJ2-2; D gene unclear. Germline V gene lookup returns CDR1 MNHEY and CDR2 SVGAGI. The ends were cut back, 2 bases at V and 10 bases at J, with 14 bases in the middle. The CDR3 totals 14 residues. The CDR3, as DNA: TGTGCCAGCAGTTACCAGGAACAGTCCTTGGAGCTGTTTTTT. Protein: CASSYQEQSLELFF.

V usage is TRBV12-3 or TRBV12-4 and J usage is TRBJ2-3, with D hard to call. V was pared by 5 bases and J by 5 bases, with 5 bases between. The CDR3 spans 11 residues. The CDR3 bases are TGTGCCAGCAGTCGTAAAGATACGCAGTATTTT. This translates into CASSRKDTQYF.

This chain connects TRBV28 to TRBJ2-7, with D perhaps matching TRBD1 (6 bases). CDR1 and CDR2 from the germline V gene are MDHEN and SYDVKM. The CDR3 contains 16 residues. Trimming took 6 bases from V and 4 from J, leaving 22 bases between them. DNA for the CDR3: TGTGCCAGCAGCCTCGCCGGCAGGGGTATGGGGTACGAGCAGTACTTC. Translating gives CASSLAGRGMGYEQYF. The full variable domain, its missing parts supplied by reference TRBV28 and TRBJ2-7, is DVKVTQSSRYLVKRTGEKVFLECVQDMDHENMFWYRQDPGLGLRLIYFSYDVKMKEKGDIPEGYSVSREKKERFSLILESASTNQTSMYLCASSLAGRGMGYEQYFGPGTRLTVT.

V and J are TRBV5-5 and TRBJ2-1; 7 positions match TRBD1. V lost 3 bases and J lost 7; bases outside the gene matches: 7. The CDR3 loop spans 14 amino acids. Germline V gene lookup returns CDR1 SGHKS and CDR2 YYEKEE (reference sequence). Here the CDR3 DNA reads TGTGCCAGCAGCTCGAGGGACAGACAAAATGAGCAGTTCTTC. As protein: CASSSRDRQNEQFF.

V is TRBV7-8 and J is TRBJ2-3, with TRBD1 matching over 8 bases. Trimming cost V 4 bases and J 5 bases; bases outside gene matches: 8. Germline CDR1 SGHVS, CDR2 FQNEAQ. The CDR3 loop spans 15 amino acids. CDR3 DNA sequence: TGTGCCAGCAGCTATAGGACAGGGATAGGAGATACGCAGTATTTT. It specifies CASSYRTGIGDTQYF.

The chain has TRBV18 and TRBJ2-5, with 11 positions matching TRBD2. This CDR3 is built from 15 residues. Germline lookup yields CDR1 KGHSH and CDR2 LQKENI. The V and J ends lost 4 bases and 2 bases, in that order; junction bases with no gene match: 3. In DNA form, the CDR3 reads TGTGCCAGCTCACGCGCTAGCGGGAGGCAAGAGACCCAGTACTTC. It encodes CASSRASGRQETQYF. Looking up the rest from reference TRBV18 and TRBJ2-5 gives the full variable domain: NAGVMQNPRHLVRRRGQEARLRCSPMKGHSHVYWYRQLPEEGLKFMVYLQKENIIDESGMPKERFSAEFPKEGPSILRIQQVVRGDSAAYFCASSRASGRQETQYFGPGTRLLVL.

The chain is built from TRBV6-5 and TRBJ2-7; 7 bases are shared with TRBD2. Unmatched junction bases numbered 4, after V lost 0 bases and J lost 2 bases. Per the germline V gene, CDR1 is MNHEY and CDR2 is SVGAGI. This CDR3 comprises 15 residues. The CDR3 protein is CASSYSSGRTYEQYF. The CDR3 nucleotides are TGTGCCAGCAGTTACTCTAGCGGGCGAACCTACGAGCAGTACTTC.

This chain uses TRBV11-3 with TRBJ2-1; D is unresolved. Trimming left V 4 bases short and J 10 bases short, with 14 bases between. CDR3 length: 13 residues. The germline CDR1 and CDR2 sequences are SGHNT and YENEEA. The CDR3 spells CASSSQGSQEQFF. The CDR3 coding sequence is TGTGCCAGCAGCTCCCAAGGTAGCCAGGAGCAGTTCTTC.

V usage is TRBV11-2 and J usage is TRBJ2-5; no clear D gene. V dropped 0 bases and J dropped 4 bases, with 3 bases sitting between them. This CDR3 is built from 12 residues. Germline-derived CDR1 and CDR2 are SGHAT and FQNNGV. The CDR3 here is CASSLDRETQYF. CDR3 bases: TGTGCCAGCAGCTTAGATCGAGAGACCCAGTACTTC.

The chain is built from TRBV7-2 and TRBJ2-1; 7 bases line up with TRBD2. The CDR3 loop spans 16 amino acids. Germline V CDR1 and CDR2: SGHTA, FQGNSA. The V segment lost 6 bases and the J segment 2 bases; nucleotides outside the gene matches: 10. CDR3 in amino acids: CASRPGGRITYNEQFF. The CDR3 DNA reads TGTGCCAGCAGGCCCGGCGGGAGAATAACCTACAATGAGCAGTTCTTC.

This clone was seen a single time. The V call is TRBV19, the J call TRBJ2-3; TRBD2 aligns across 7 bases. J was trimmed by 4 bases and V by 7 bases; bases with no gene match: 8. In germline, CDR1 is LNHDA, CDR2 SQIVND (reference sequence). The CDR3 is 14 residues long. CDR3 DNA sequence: TGTGCCAGTAAGGGCGGGAGTATGCCAGATACGCAGTATTTT. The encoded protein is CASKGGSMPDTQYF.

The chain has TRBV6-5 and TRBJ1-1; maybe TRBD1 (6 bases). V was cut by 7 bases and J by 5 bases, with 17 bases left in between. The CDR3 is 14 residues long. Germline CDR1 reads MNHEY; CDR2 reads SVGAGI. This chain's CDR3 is CASMPLGGRTEAFF. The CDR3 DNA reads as TGTGCCAGCATGCCCCTAGGGGGAAGAACTGAAGCTTTCTTT.

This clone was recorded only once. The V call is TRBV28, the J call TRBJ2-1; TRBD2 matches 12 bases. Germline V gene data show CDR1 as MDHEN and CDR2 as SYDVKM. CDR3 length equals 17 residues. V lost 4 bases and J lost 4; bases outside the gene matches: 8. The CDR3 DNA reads TGTGCCAGCAGTTCCTCCCTCACTAGCGGGAGGTACAATGAGCAGTTCTTC. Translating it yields CASSSSLTSGRYNEQFF. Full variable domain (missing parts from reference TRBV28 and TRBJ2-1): DVKVTQSSRYLVKRTGEKVFLECVQDMDHENMFWYRQDPGLGLRLIYFSYDVKMKEKGDIPEGYSVSREKKERFSLILESASTNQTSMYLCASSSSLTSGRYNEQFFGPGTRLTVL.

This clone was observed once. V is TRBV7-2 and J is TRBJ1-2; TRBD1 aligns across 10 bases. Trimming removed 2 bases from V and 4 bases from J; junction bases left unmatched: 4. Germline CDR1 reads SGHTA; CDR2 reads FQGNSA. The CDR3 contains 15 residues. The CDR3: CASSLRQGAVYGYTF. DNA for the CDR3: TGTGCCAGCAGCTTAAGACAGGGGGCCGTCTATGGCTACACCTTC.

The CDR3, as DNA: TGTGCCAGTAGTATTCAGGTTTGGAATGAAAAACTGTTTTTT. Its translation: CASSIQVWNEKLFF. The gene calls are TRBV19 and TRBJ1-4; D is unclear. V was shortened by 3 bases and J by 5 bases, with 10 bases between the two germline ends. CDR3 length equals 14 residues. Germline values: CDR1 LNHDA, CDR2 SQIVND (reference sequence).

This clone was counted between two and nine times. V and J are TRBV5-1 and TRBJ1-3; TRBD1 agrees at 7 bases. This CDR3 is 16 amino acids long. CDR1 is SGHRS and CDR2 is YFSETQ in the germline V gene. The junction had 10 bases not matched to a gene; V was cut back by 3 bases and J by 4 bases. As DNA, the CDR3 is TGCGCCAGCAGCTGGACCCAGGGGGTTACCGGAAACACCATATATTTT. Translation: CASSWTQGVTGNTIYF. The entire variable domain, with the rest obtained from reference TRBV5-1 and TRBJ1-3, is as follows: KAGVTQTPRYLIKTRGQQVTLSCSPISGHRSVSWYQQTPGQGLQFLFEYFSETQRNKGNFPGRFSGRQFSNSRSEMNVSTLELGDSALYLCASSWTQGVTGNTIYFGEGSWLTVV.

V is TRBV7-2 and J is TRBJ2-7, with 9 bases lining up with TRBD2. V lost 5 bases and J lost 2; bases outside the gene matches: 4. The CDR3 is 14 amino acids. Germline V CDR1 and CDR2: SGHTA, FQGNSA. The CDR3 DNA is TGTGCCAGCAGCAGTAGCGGGAGCCCCTACGAGCAGTACTTC. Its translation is CASSSSGSPYEQYF.

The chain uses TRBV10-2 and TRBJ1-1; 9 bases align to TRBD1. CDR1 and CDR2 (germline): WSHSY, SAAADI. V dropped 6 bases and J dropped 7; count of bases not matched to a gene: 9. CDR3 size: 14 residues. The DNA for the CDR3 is TGCGCCAGCAGCCATCCGGGACAGGGAAATGAAGCTTTCTTT. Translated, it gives CASSHPGQGNEAFF.

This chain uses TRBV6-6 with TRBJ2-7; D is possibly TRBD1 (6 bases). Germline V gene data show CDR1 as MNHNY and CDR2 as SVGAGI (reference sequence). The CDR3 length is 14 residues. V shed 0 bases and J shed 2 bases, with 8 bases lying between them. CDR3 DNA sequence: TGTGCCAGCAGTTACTCACAGGGAGCCTACGAGCAGTACTTC. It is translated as CASSYSQGAYEQYF.

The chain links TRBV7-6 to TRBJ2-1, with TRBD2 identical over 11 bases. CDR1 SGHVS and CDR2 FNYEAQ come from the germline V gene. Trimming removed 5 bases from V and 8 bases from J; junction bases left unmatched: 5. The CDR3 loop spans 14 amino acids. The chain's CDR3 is CASSPLAGVYEQFF. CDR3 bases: TGTGCCAGCAGCCCACTAGCGGGAGTTTATGAGCAGTTCTTC.

The CDR3 sequence: CASSPPSGSSDTQYF. The DNA of the CDR3 is TGCGCCAGCAGCCCACCTAGCGGGAGTTCGGATACGCAGTATTTT. This chain joins TRBV4-1 and TRBJ2-3; 10 nucleotides agree with TRBD2. CDR3 length: 15 amino acids. Unmatched junction bases numbered 7, after V lost 4 bases and J lost 6 bases. CDR1 MGHRA and CDR2 YSYEKL come from the germline V gene.

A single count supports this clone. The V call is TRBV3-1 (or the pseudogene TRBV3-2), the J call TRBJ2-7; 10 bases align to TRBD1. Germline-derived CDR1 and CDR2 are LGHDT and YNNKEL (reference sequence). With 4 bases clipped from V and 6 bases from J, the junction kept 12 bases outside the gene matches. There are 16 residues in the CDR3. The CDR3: CASSPPGGTGALEQYF. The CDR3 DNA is TGTGCCAGCAGCCCCCCCGGAGGGACAGGGGCACTCGAGCAGTACTTC.